This TCR beta chain was identified in a study of blood T cell repertoires in COVID-19. Across the study: Spain, Italy and the United States supplied samples that represented acute and convalescent COVID-19. Sample material is recorded as cDNA or gDNA derived from T cells, B-cell-depleted T cells, or PBMCs.

This CDR3 contains 19 residues. V lost 3 bases to trimming and J lost 5 bases; unmatched junction nucleotides: 16. From germline, CDR1 is KGHSH and CDR2 LQKENI. Original data processing: Amplification of reference gene primers provided the estimated nucleated cell counts. This table comes from immunoSEQ multiplex PCR, and its TCRdb copy is limited to in-frame clones, with some not included. V, J and clone size reflect that table, while D and trimming were determined from the DNA. The repertoire holds about 440,000 clones, with roughly 91% as singletons. Sequenced material: peripheral blood. J is TRBJ2-5 and V is TRBV18, with 12 nucleotides matching TRBD2. The clonotype comes from a woman aged 25 to 39 with acute or convalescent COVID-19. In nucleotides, the CDR3 is TGTGCCAGCTCACCTACAATCAGACTAGCGGGGGAGTTATTGGAGACCCAGTACTTC. It translates to CASSPTIRLAGELLETQYF.